This T cell receptor (beta chain) came from a study of glioma-infiltrating T cells. This CDR3 comprises 15 residues. J was trimmed by 2 bases and V by 3 bases; bases with no gene match: 9. The germline V gene encodes CDR1 SQVTM and CDR2 ANQGSEA. General study points: Above-expected tissue-blood divergence occurred in all gliomas, most in low-grade ones. Very few CDR3 sequences were shared between tissue and blood.

Concerning this clonotype: Its antigen is as yet unknown.

Using RNA template, CDR3s of TCR alpha and beta were amplified with iRepertoire arm-PCR. Tissue mRNA or PBMC total RNA, roughly 100-400 ng, went into one-step reverse transcription and amplification. TCRdb analysed the multiplex PCR reads with MiXCR anew, one entry per CDR3 protein. The repertoire has approximately 190,000 distinct CDR3 sequences, 32% of them found once; the top ten carry around 21%. The chain links TRBV29-1 to TRBJ1-2, with 7 bases lining up with TRBD1. This TCR was recovered from a human donor with low-grade glioma or glioblastoma, undergoing nonglioma brain surgery, or in good health (not recorded which). Specimen: glioma tissue, nonneoplastic brain tissue, or PBMCs (not recorded which). CDR3 bases: TGCAGCGTTGAGTCAGGGGGTAGTTTGAACTATGGCTACACCTTC. Translated: CSVESGGSLNYGYTF.